The 16 T cell receptor beta chains listed next were all sequenced from one sample in a study of cytomegalovirus exposure and HLA in healthy donors. Some clones are missing from TCRdb's copy, which holds only in-frame ones; the method was immunoSEQ multiplex PCR. The sample includes under 250,000 clones, over 80% of them seen just once. The sample comprised PBMCs. These TCRs come from a woman under 30 in good health and CMV-seronegative.

The CDR3 here is CASSPGTDTYEQYF. CDR3 coding DNA: TGCGCCAGCAGTCCTGGGACAGACACCTACGAGCAGTACTTC. The chain joins TRBV23-1 to TRBJ2-7; 7 nucleotides agree with TRBD1. TRBV23-1 is treated as an ORF (open reading frame) with a function not yet certain. This CDR3 is built from 14 residues. The trim removed 4 bases at V and 2 bases at J, leaving 5 bases unmatched.

The rearrangement links TRBV4-1 to TRBJ2-7, with D perhaps TRBD2 (7 bases). The CDR3 runs to 16 residues. Germline values: CDR1 MGHRA, CDR2 YSYEKL. Trimming took off 1 base at V and 0 bases at J, with 13 bases between the two ends. CDR3 sequence: CASSQGRGQSSYEQYF. The CDR3, as DNA: TGCGCCAGCAGCCAAGGGCGGGGGCAGAGCTCCTACGAGCAGTACTTC.

The CDR3, as DNA: TGTGCCAGCAGTGAGCAGCAGCAGTTCTTC. Translated, it gives CASSEQQQFF. V usage is TRBV2 and J usage is TRBJ2-1; D is unclear. CDR1 and CDR2 (germline): SNHLY, FYNNEI. V was trimmed by 3 bases and J by 11 bases, leaving 5 bases between them. The length of the CDR3 is 10 residues. The full variable domain, its missing parts supplied by reference TRBV2 and TRBJ2-1, is EPEVTQTPSHQVTQMGQEVILRCVPISNHLYFYWYRQILGQKVEFLVSFYNNEISEKSEIFDDQFSVERPDGSNFTLKIRSTKLEDSAMYFCASSEQQQFFGPGTRLTVL.

V and J are TRBV5-1 and TRBJ1-3; 7 bases fit TRBD1. The CDR3 has 16 amino acids. The V gene end was trimmed by 4 bases and the J gene end by 1 base; junction bases not matched to a gene: 8. Germline V lookup: CDR1 SGHRS, CDR2 YFSETQ. DNA for the CDR3: TGCGCCAGCAGCCTAGGGGGCCCGGGATCTGGAAACACCATATATTTT. Protein sequence: CASSLGGPGSGNTIYF.

V gene TRBV4-2 combines with J gene TRBJ2-2; TRBD1 might be the D (5 bases). Germline V gene data show CDR1 as LGHNA and CDR2 as YNFKEQ. The CDR3 has 17 amino acids. V shed 0 bases and J shed 7 bases, with 18 bases lying between them. The CDR3 DNA reads as TGTGCCAGCAGCCAAGATAGACAGCTAACACTACTCGGGGAGCTGTTTTTT. Translation: CASSQDRQLTLLGELFF.

This chain links TRBV2 with TRBJ1-4; 9 bases fit TRBD1. The V gene end was trimmed by 8 bases and the J gene end by 5 bases; junction bases not matched to a gene: 3. Germline CDR1 reads SNHLY; CDR2 reads FYNNEI. CDR3 size: 13 residues. The DNA of the CDR3 is TGTGCCAGCCAGGGACAGGGAAATGAAAAACTGTTTTTT. It yields the protein CASQGQGNEKLFF.

The chain combines TRBV7-3 with TRBJ1-2; perhaps TRBD1 as D (5 bases). Trimming pared 4 bases from V and 8 bases from J, leaving 14 bases between. The germline gives CDR1 SGHTA, CDR2 FQGTGA. The CDR3 is 13 amino acids. The CDR3 sequence is CASSSDRLRGYTF. CDR3 DNA: TGTGCCAGCAGCTCTGACAGATTGCGCGGCTACACCTTC.

The chain is built from TRBV5-1 and TRBJ2-1; D is undetermined. The CDR3 contains 15 residues. V lost 1 base and J lost 8, with 16 bases in between. Germline values: CDR1 SGHRS, CDR2 YFSETQ. CDR3 DNA sequence: TGCGCCAGCAGCTTGCTGGCTGCACGAAGGGATGAGCAGTTCTTC. Translation: CASSLLAARRDEQFF.

The chain employs TRBV11-2 and TRBJ2-7; TRBD2 matches at 13 bases. The CDR3 is made up of 16 amino acids. J lost 2 bases, V lost 5 bases, and 6 bases had no gene match. Germline CDR1 SGHAT, CDR2 FQNNGV. This chain's CDR3 is CASSTILAGGAYEQYF. The DNA of the CDR3 is TGTGCCAGCAGCACCATACTAGCGGGAGGGGCCTACGAGCAGTACTTC.

The table lists this clone with a few counts. The V call is TRBV2, the J call TRBJ1-1; D may be TRBD1 (6 bases). The V gene lost 5 bases and the J gene lost 8 bases, with 9 bases spanning the gap. CDR1 and CDR2 (germline): SNHLY, FYNNEI. This CDR3 comprises 11 residues. CDR3 residues: CASSPDREAFF. The CDR3 DNA is TGTGCCAGCAGTCCAGACAGGGAAGCTTTCTTT.

This rearrangement joins TRBV5-8 to TRBJ2-3; D is perhaps TRBD2 (6 bases). Germline V gene sequence: CDR1 SGHTS, CDR2 YDEGEE. The V end lost 2 bases, the J end lost 0 bases, and 13 bases lay between the germline ends. This CDR3 region has 16 residues. CDR3 sequence: CASSFRLAISTDTQYF. CDR3 DNA: TGTGCCAGCAGCTTCCGGCTAGCGATTAGCACAGATACGCAGTATTTT.

This chain joins TRBV5-1 and TRBJ2-7; 7 bases match TRBD1. V lost 0 bases to trimming and J lost 4 bases; unmatched junction nucleotides: 4. Germline values: CDR1 SGHRS, CDR2 YFSETQ. The CDR3 contains 14 residues. CDR3 in amino acids: CASSLVGTEYEQYF. CDR3 nucleotide sequence: TGCGCCAGCAGCTTGGTAGGGACAGAATACGAGCAGTACTTC.

The chain recombines TRBV30 with TRBJ1-4; no reliable D call. The CDR3 loop spans 13 amino acids. Germline loops: CDR1 GTSNPN, CDR2 SVGIG (reference sequence). V was cut by 3 bases and J by 8 bases, with 13 bases left in between. CDR3 in DNA: TGTGCCTGGAGGGCCCCGGGAAACGAAAAACTGTTTTTT. Translated, it gives CAWRAPGNEKLFF.

V gene TRBV5-6 combines with J gene TRBJ2-3, with TRBD1 matching 7 bases. The CDR3 extends over 15 amino acids. V trimming: 4 bases; J trimming: 2 bases; junction bases outside the gene matches: 7. Germline-derived CDR1 and CDR2 are SGHDT and YYEEEE. The CDR3: CASSARDRYTDTQYF. In DNA, the CDR3 is TGTGCCAGCAGCGCGAGGGACAGATACACAGATACGCAGTATTTT.

This clone came up many times. The V call is TRBV10-3, the J call TRBJ2-7, with D unresolved. Germline CDR1 reads ENHRY; CDR2 reads SYGVKD. V lost 0 bases, J lost 0 bases, and 9 bases lay in between. The CDR3 consists of 15 residues. The CDR3 nucleotides read TGTGCCATCAGTGAGTCGATGGCAGCCTCCTACGAGCAGTACTTC. It encodes CAISESMAASYEQYF.

This sequence joins TRBV5-3 and TRBJ2-7, with 8 positions matching TRBD1. TRBV5-3 is treated as an ORF (open reading frame) with a function not yet certain. J was trimmed by 3 bases and V by 2 bases; bases with no gene match: 4. The CDR3 totals 14 residues. The CDR3 region is CARSFRTGNYEQYF. The CDR3 nucleotides read TGTGCCAGAAGCTTCCGGACAGGGAACTACGAGCAGTACTTC.